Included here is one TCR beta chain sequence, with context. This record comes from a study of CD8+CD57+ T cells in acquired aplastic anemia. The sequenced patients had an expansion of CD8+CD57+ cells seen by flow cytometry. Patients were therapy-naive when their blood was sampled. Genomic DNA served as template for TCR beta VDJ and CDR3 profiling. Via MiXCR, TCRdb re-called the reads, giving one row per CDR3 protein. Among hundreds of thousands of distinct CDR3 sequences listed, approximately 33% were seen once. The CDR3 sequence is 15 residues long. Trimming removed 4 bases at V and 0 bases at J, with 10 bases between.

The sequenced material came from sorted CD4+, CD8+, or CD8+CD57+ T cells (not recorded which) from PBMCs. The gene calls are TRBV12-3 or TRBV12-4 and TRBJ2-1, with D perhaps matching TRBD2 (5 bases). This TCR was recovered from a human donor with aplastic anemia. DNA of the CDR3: TGTGCCAGCAGTTCCATGGCGGGCTCCTACAATGAGCAGTTCTTC. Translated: CASSSMAGSYNEQFF.